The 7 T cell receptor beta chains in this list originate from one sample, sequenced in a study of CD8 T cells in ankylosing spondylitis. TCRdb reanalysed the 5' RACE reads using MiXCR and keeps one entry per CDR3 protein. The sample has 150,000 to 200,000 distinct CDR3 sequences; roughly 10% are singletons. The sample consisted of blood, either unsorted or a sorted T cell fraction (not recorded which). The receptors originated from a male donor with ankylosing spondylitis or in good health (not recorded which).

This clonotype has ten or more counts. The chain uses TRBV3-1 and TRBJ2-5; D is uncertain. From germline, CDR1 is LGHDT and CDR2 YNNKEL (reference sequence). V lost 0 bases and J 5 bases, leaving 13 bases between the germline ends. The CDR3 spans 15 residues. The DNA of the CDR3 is TGTGCCAGCAGCCAAGATATAGGTAGTATGGAGACCCAGTACTTC. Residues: CASSQDIGSMETQYF.

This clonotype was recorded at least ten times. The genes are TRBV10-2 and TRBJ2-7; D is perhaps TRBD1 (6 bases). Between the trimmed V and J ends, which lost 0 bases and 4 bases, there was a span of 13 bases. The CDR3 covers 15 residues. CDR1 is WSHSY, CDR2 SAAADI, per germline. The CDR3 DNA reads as TGCGCCAGCAGTGAGTCGAAACAGGGAAGTTACGAGCAGTACTTC. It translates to CASSESKQGSYEQYF.

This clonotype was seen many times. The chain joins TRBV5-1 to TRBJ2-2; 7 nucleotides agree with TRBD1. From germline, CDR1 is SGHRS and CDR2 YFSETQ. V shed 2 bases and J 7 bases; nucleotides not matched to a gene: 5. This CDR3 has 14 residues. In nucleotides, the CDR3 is TGCGCCAGCAGCTTAAAACAGGGGATCGGGGAGCTGTTTTTT. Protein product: CASSLKQGIGELFF. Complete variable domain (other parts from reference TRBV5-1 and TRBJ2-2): KAGVTQTPRYLIKTRGQQVTLSCSPISGHRSVSWYQQTPGQGLQFLFEYFSETQRNKGNFPGRFSGRQFSNSRSEMNVSTLELGDSALYLCASSLKQGIGELFFGEGSRLTVL.

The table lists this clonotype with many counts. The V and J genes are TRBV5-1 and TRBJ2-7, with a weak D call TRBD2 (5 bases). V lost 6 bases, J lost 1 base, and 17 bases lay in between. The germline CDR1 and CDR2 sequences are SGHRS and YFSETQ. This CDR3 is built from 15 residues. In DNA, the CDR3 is TGCGCCAGCAAACGGGGTCTCAGTGGATCCTACGAGCAGTACTTC. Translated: CASKRGLSGSYEQYF.

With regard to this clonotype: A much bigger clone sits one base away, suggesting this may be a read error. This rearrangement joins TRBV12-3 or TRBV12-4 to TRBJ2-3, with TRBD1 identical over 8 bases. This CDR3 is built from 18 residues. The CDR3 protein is CTSSTFLSGGGGRDTQYF. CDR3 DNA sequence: TGTACCAGCAGTACCTTCTTGTCAGGGGGCGGCGGGCGAGATACGCAGTATTTT.

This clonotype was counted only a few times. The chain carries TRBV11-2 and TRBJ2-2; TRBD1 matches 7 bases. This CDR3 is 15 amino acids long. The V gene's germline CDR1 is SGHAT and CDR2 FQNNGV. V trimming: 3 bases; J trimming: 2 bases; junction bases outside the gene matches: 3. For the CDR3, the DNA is TGTGCCAGCAGCTTTAACAGGGGAAACACCGGGGAGCTGTTTTTT. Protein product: CASSFNRGNTGELFF.

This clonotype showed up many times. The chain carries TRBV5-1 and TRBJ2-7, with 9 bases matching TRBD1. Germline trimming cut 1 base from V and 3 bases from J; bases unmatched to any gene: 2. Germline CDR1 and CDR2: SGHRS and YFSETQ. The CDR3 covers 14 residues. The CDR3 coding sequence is TGCGCCAGCAGCTTGACGGGACAGGGCTACGAGCAGTACTTC. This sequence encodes CASSLTGQGYEQYF.